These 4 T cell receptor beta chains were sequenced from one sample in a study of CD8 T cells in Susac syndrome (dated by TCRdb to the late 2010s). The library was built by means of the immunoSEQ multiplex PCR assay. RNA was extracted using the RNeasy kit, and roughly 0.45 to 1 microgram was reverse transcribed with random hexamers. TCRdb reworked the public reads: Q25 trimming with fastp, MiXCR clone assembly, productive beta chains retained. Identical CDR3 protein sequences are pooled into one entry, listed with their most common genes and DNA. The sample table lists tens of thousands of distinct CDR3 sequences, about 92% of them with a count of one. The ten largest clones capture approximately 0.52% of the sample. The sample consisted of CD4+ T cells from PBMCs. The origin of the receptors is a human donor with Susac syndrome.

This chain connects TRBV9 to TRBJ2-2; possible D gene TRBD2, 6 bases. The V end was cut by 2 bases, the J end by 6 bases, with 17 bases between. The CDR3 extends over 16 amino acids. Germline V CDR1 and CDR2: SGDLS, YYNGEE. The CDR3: CASSVGGAYPSGELFF. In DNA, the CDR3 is TGTGCCAGCAGCGTGGGGGGAGCGTACCCATCCGGGGAGCTGTTTTTT.

The CDR3 DNA sequence: TGTGCCAGCAGCTTACCCCTTGCAACTAATGAAAAACTGTTTTTT. As protein: CASSLPLATNEKLFF. This chain joins TRBV7-9 and TRBJ1-4; D gene uncertain. Trimming took off 2 bases at V and 0 bases at J, with 7 bases between the two ends. The length of the CDR3 is 15 residues. Germline assignment: CDR1 SEHNR and CDR2 FQNEAQ (reference sequence).

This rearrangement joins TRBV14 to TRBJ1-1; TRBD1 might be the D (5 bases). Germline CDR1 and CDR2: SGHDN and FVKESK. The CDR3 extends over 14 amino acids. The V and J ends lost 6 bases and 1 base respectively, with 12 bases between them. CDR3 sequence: CASSRTRSNTEAFF. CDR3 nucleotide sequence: TGTGCCAGCAGTAGGACACGATCGAACACTGAAGCTTTCTTT.

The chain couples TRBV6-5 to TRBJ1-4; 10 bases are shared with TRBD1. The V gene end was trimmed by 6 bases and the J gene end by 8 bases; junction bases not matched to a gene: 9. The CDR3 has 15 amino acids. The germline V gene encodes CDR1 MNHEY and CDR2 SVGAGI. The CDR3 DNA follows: TGTGCCAGCAGGTTTACCGGGACAGGGGAGGAAAAACTGTTTTTT. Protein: CASRFTGTGEEKLFF.